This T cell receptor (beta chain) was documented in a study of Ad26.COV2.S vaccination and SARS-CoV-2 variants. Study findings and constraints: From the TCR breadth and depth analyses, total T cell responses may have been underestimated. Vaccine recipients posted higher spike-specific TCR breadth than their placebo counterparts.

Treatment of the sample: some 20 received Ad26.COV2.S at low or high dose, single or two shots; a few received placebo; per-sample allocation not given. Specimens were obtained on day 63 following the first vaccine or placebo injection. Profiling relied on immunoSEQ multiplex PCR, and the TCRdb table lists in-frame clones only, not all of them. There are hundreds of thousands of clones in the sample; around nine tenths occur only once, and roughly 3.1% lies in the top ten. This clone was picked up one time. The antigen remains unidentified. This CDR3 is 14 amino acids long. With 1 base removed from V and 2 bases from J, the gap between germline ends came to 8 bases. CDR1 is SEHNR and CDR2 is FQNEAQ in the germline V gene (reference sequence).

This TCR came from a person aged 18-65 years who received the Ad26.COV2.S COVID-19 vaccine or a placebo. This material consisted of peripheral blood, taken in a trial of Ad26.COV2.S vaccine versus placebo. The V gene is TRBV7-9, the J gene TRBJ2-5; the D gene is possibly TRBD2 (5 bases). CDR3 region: CASSLVIAQETQYF. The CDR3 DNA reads TGTGCCAGCAGCTTAGTCATAGCGCAAGAGACCCAGTACTTC.